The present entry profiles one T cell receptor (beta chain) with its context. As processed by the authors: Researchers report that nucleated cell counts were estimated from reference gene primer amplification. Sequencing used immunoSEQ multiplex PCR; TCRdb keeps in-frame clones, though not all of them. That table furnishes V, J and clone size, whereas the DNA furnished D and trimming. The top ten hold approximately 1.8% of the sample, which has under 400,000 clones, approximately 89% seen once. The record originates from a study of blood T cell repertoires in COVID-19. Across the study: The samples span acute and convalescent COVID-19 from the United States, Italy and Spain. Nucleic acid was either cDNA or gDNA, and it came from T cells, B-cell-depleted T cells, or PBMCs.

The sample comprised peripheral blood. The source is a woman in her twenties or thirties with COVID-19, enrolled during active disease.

The CDR3 DNA reads TGTGCCAGCAGTTTCGTGGCGGGGGTGACCACAGATACGCAGTATTTT. As protein: CASSFVAGVTTDTQYF. The chain combines TRBV28 with TRBJ2-3; TRBD2 matches at 7 bases. The CDR3 length is 16 residues. CDR1 is MDHEN and CDR2 is SYDVKM in the germline V gene. The J segment lost 2 bases and the V segment lost 3 bases, leaving 8 bases of the junction unmatched. The variable domain in full, with the rest retrieved from reference TRBV28 and TRBJ2-3, is DVKVTQSSRYLVKRTGEKVFLECVQDMDHENMFWYRQDPGLGLRLIYFSYDVKMKEKGDIPEGYSVSREKKERFSLILESASTNQTSMYLCASSFVAGVTTDTQYFGPGTRLTVL.